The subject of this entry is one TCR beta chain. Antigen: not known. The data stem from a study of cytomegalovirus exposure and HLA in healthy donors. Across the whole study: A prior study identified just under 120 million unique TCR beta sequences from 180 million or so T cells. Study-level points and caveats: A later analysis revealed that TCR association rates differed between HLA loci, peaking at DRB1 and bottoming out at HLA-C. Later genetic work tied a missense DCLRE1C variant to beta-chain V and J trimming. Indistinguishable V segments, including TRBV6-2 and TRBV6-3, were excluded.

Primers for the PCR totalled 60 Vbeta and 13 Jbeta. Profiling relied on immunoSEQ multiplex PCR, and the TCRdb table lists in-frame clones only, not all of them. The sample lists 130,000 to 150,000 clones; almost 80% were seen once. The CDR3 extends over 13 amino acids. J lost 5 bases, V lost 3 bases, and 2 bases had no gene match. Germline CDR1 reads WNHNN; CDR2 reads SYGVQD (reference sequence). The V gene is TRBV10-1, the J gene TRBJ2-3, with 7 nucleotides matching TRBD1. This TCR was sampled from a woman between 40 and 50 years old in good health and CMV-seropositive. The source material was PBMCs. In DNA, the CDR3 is TGCGCCAGCAGTGAAGGGGGCGTAGATACGCAGTATTTT. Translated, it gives CASSEGGVDTQYF.